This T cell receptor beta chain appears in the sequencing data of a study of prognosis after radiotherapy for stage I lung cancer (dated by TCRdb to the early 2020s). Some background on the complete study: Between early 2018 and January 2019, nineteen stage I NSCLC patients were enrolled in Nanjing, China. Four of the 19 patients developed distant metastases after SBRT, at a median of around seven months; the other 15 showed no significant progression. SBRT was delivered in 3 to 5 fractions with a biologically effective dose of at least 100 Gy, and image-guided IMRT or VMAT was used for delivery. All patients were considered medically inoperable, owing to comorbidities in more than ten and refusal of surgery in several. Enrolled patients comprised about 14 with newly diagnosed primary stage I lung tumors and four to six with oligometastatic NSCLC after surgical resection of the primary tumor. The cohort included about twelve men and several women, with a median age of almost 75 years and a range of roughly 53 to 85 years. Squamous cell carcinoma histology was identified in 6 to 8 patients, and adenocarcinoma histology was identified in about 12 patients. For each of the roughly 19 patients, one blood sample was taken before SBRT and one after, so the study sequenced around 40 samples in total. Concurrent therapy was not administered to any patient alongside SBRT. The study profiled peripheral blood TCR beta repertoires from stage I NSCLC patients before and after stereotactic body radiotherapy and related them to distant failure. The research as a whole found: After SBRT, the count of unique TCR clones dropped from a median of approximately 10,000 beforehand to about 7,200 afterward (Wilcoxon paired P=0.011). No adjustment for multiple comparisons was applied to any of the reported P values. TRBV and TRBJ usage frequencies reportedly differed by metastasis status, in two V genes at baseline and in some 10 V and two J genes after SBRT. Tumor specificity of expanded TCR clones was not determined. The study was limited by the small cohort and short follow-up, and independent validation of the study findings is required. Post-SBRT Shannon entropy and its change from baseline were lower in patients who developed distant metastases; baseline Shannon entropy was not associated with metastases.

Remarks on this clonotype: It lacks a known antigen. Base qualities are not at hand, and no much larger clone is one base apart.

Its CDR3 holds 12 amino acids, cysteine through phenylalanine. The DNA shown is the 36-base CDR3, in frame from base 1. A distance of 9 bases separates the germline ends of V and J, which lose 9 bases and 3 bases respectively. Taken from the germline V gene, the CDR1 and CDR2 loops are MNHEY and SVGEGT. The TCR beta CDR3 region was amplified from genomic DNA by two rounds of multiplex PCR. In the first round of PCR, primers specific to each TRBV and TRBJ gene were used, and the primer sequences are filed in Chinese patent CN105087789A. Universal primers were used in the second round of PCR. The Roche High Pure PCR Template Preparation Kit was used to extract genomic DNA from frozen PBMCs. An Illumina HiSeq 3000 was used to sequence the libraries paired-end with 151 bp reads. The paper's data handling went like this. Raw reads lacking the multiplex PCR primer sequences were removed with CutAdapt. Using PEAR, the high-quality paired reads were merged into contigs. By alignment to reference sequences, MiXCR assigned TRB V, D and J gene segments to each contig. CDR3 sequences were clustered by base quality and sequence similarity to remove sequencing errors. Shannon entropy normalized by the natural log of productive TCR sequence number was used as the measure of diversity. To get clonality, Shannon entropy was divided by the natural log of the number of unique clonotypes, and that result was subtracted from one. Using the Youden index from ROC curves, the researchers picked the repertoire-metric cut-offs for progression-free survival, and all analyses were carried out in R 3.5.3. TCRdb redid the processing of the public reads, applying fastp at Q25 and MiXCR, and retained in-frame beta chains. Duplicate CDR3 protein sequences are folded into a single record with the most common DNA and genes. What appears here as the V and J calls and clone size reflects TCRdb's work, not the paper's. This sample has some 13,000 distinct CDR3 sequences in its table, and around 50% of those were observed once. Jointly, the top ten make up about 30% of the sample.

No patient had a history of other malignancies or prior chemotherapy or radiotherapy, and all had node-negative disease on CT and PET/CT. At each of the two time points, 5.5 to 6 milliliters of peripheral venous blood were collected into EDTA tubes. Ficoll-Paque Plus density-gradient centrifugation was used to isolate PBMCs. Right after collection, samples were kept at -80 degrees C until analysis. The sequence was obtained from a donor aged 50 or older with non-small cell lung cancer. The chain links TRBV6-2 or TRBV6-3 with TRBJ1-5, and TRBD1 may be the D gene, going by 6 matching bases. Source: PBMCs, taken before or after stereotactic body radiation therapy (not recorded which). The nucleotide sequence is TGTGCCAGTTACAGGGACAATCAGCCCCAGCATTTT. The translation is CASYRDNQPQHF.